This TCR beta chain was profiled in a study of cytomegalovirus exposure and HLA in healthy donors. The study's findings and limits: The dataset shows that most TCR sequences were rare, while some public TCRs occurred in many donors. Previously analyzed data showed that most TCR beta V segments were productive at a frequency of about 90% or about 30%.

Of note for this clone: Its antigen is not known.

Amplification used 60 Vbeta primers and 13 Jbeta primers. Libraries were prepared by immunoSEQ multiplex PCR; TCRdb keeps only in-frame clonotypes and omits some of them. The sample consists of roughly 180,000 clones, under 90% of them appearing once. Germline loops: CDR1 SGHTA, CDR2 FQGNSA. V was clipped by 3 bases and J by 3 bases; unmatched bases: 6. The CDR3 consists of 15 residues. The TCR originated in a male donor in good health and CMV-seronegative. This chain links TRBV7-2 with TRBJ2-7, with 9 nucleotides matching TRBD1. Sequencing input: PBMCs. The CDR3 DNA follows: TGTGCCAGCAGCTTCCGGGACAGGGCCGACTACGAGCAGTACTTC. It specifies CASSFRDRADYEQYF.